Listed here are 14 T cell receptor beta chains from one sample, sequenced in a study of cytomegalovirus exposure and HLA in healthy donors. The PCR was carried out with 60 Vbeta primers and 13 Jbeta primers. Using immunoSEQ multiplex PCR, the repertoire was profiled, and TCRdb retains in-frame clones only, with some absent. The table has 170,000 or so clones, over 70% seen once. Sequences were obtained from PBMCs. The receptors stem from a woman in her fifties or sixties in good health and CMV-seropositive.

CDR3 DNA sequence: TGTGCCAGCCAGCATCGGGGAGATACGCAGTATTTT. Translated, it gives CASQHRGDTQYF. The chain is built from TRBV18 and TRBJ2-3, with a tentative D call TRBD2 (5 bases). Germline assignment: CDR1 KGHSH and CDR2 LQKENI. CDR3 length: 12 residues. The V and J ends lost 8 bases and 5 bases respectively, with 11 bases between them.

The chain couples TRBV28 to TRBJ2-7, with 13 bases that match TRBD2. V was pared by 6 bases and J by 4 bases, with 6 bases of the junction left unmatched. The CDR3 is 15 residues long. Germline CDR1 and CDR2: MDHEN and SYDVKM. As DNA, the CDR3 is TGTGCCAGCAGCCAAGGACTAGCGGGAGCGTACGAGCAGTACTTC. Its protein is CASSQGLAGAYEQYF.

On this clone: This specimen includes other DNA sequences encoding the same CDR3. This rearrangement joins TRBV28 to TRBJ1-5; D may be TRBD1 (5 bases). Trimming took 4 bases from V and 1 from J, leaving 8 bases between them. The CDR3 is made up of 14 amino acids. Germline V CDR1 and CDR2: MDHEN, SYDVKM. CDR3 residues: CASSSGGSNQPQHF. The CDR3 region has the DNA TGTGCCAGCAGTTCGGGGGGGAGCAATCAGCCCCAGCATTTT.

V gene TRBV28 combines with J gene TRBJ1-1; D is perhaps TRBD1 (6 bases). Germline CDR1 is MDHEN and CDR2 is SYDVKM. This CDR3 has 15 amino acids. Trimming removed 5 bases at V and 1 base at J, with 14 bases between. DNA for the CDR3: TGTGCCAGCAGTCTTACAGGGAGGGGGAACACTGAAGCTTTCTTT. Its translation: CASSLTGRGNTEAFF.

The chain couples TRBV21-1 to TRBJ2-1; the listed D gene, TRBD2, was not tested against the DNA. TRBV21-1 is assigned pseudogene status. CDR3 length: 14 residues. CDR3 protein: CASNIAGGINEQFF. The CDR3 coding sequence is TGTGCCAGCAACATAGCGGGAGGGATCAATGAGCAGTTCTTC.

J is TRBJ2-7 and V is TRBV6-6; D perhaps matches TRBD1 (5 bases). The CDR3 length is 15 residues. Germline V CDR1 and CDR2: MNHNY, SVGAGI (reference sequence). Trimming took 3 bases from V and 1 from J, leaving 13 bases between them. The CDR3 is CASSYSLDSSYEQYF. In nucleotides, the CDR3 is TGTGCCAGCAGTTATTCCCTCGACAGTTCCTACGAGCAGTACTTC.

This clone was recorded once. The chain carries TRBV7-2 and TRBJ1-4; 7 bases map to TRBD1. The V and J ends lost 5 bases and 2 bases, in that order; junction bases with no gene match: 5. CDR1 SGHTA and CDR2 FQGNSA come from the germline V gene. The CDR3 is made up of 15 amino acids. The CDR3 DNA reads TGTGCCAGCAGCACCTACAGGGGCACTAATGAAAAACTGTTTTTT. This sequence encodes CASSTYRGTNEKLFF.

The V call is TRBV28, the J call TRBJ2-7; 7 nucleotides match TRBD2. This CDR3 is 13 amino acids long. Trimming took 7 bases from V and 3 from J; bases not matched to a gene: 6. Looked up from germline, CDR1 is MDHEN and CDR2 is SYDVKM. CDR3 loop: CASMGTTSYEQYF. The CDR3 nucleotides are TGTGCCAGCATGGGGACTACGAGCTACGAGCAGTACTTC.

The V call is TRBV7-7, the J call TRBJ2-2; TRBD2 might be the D (6 bases). V lost 5 bases and J lost 0, with 13 bases in between. The CDR3 covers 16 residues. Germline CDR1 is SSHAT and CDR2 is FNYEAQ (reference sequence). This CDR3 is CASSTTGTSNTGELFF. The CDR3 DNA reads as TGTGCCAGCAGCACGACCGGGACTTCGAACACCGGGGAGCTGTTTTTT.

In its sample, this clone was seen a few times. The chain employs TRBV5-1 and TRBJ2-5; D is perhaps TRBD2 (6 bases). CDR3 length: 14 residues. Germline CDR1 SGHRS, CDR2 YFSETQ. V dropped 0 bases and J dropped 5 bases, with 11 bases sitting between them. CDR3 DNA sequence: TGCGCCAGCAGCTTGGGGGGGGAACACGAGACCCAGTACTTC. This codes for CASSLGGEHETQYF. Supplemented by reference TRBV5-1 and TRBJ2-5, the full variable domain reads KAGVTQTPRYLIKTRGQQVTLSCSPISGHRSVSWYQQTPGQGLQFLFEYFSETQRNKGNFPGRFSGRQFSNSRSEMNVSTLELGDSALYLCASSLGGEHETQYFGPGTRLLVL.

The chain is built from TRBV10-3 and TRBJ1-3; D possibly corresponds to TRBD1 (5 bases). This CDR3 has 14 residues. V was trimmed by 11 bases and J by 1 base, leaving 15 bases between them. CDR1 ENHRY and CDR2 SYGVKD come from the germline V gene. In DNA form, the CDR3 reads TGTGCCTCCGGGGGTGGGTTTTCTGGAAACACCATATATTTT. As protein: CASGGGFSGNTIYF.

The rearrangement joins TRBV19 to TRBJ2-7, with D maybe TRBD2 (5 bases). CDR3 length: 14 residues. V was cut by 6 bases and J by 1 base, with 13 bases left in between. Germline CDR1 LNHDA, CDR2 SQIVND (reference sequence). DNA for the CDR3: TGTGCCAGTAGGGTTGAGGGAAGTTCCTACGAGCAGTACTTC. Translation: CASRVEGSSYEQYF.

V and J are TRBV28 and TRBJ1-5; D may be TRBD1 (6 bases). V gave up 6 bases and J gave up 6 bases, with 21 bases separating them. The CDR3 contains 16 residues. The germline V gene has CDR1 MDHEN and CDR2 SYDVKM. The DNA of the CDR3 is TGTGCCAGCAGCGCATCCTCCACAGGGAGACGTCAGCCCCAGCATTTT. Translation: CASSASSTGRRQPQHF.

The rearrangement links TRBV2 to TRBJ1-3; maybe TRBD1 (5 bases). The ends were cut back, 6 bases at V and 4 bases at J, with 16 bases in the middle. The germline CDR1 and CDR2 sequences are SNHLY and FYNNEI. CDR3 length: 15 amino acids. In DNA form, the CDR3 reads TGTGCCAGCAGGGGCACAGGCTCTTCGGGAAACACCATATATTTT. Protein product: CASRGTGSSGNTIYF. Drawing the rest from reference TRBV2 and TRBJ1-3, the complete variable domain is EPEVTQTPSHQVTQMGQEVILRCVPISNHLYFYWYRQILGQKVEFLVSFYNNEISEKSEIFDDQFSVERPDGSNFTLKIRSTKLEDSAMYFCASRGTGSSGNTIYFGEGSWLTVV.